This TCR beta chain was sequenced in a study of OX40 agonist ivuxolimab in advanced cancers. Overall study: Among those enrolled, mean age was approximately 60 years (range roughly 23 to 90) and about 79% were male.

Details on this clone: The target antigen is unknown.

Produced via immunoSEQ multiplex PCR; TCRdb's table is partial and in-frame only. The sample includes fewer than 45,000 clones, around four fifths of them seen just once. CDR3 size: 13 residues. Findings of the study overall: CD4+ T cells averaged fewer expanded clones than CD8+ T cells.

This receptor was taken from an adult with an advanced solid tumor such as melanoma, head and neck, liver or kidney cancer. This specimen consisted of CD4+ or CD8+ T cells sorted from blood, obtained in a trial of the OX40 agonist ivuxolimab. V and J are TRBV21-1 and TRBJ2-5; TRBD2 is the table's D call, not checked against the DNA. TRBV21-1 is labeled a pseudogene. CDR3 DNA: TGTGCCAGCAGCACGACCAGCGTAAAGACCCAGTACTTC. It encodes CASSTTSVKTQYF.